This T cell receptor (beta chain) was captured in a study of blood T cell repertoires in COVID-19. Across the whole study: T cells, B-cell-depleted T cells, or PBMCs supplied cDNA or gDNA.

The data were produced by immunoSEQ multiplex PCR, yet TCRdb's version contains in-frame clones alone and is incomplete. Of about 72,000 clones listed, 85% to 90% are singletons. The CDR3 contains 16 residues. Trimming removed 4 bases from V and 9 bases from J; junction bases left unmatched: 10. Per the germline V gene, CDR1 is MNHEY and CDR2 is SVGEGT. Sample: peripheral blood. The chain links TRBV6-2 or TRBV6-3 to TRBJ2-1; 12 bases fit TRBD2. The TCR comes from a man aged 70 or older with active or convalescent COVID-19. The CDR3 region is CASSWFASGRGGEQFF. Written as DNA, the CDR3 is TGTGCCAGCAGTTGGTTTGCTAGCGGGAGGGGGGGTGAGCAGTTCTTC.